This T cell receptor beta chain was identified during a study of response to subunit inactivated influenza vaccine. General study findings and limits: A suggestion made by the authors is that each seasonal influenza vaccination recruits few new T cells.

TCRdb called the RT-PCR reads again in MiXCR, with one record for every CDR3 protein. This table holds around 530,000 distinct CDR3 sequences, about 10% found once. The CDR3 is made up of 15 amino acids. Germline V lookup: CDR1 SGHVS, CDR2 FQNEAQ. V was trimmed by 1 base and J by 1 base, leaving 10 bases between them. This clonotype was counted between two and nine times. Its antigen is unidentified. The origin of this receptor is a man aged 45-60 years who received an inactivated influenza vaccine. The chain couples TRBV7-8 to TRBJ2-5, with D perhaps TRBD1 (5 bases). Sequencing was performed on PBMCs from blood, taken on the day of vaccination. The chain's CDR3 is CASSLDWGVQETQYF. DNA of the CDR3: TGTGCCAGCAGCTTAGATTGGGGCGTCCAAGAGACCCAGTACTTC. Filled out from reference TRBV7-8 and TRBJ2-5, the complete variable domain reads GAGVSQSPRYKVAKRGQDVALRCDPISGHVSLFWYQQALGQGPEFLTYFQNEAQLDKSGLPSDRFFAERPEGSVSTLKIQRTQQEDSAVYLCASSLDWGVQETQYFGPGTRLLVL.